The rows below give T cell receptor beta chains drawn from one sample of a study of blood T cells in healthy people across ages. MiXCR was run by TCRdb on the 5' RACE reads, yielding one entry per CDR3 protein. Among about 750,000 distinct CDR3 sequences listed, around half were seen once. Input material: blood. Source of these receptors: an elderly man in good health. Both conserved end residues are part of each CDR3. A D gene is named only where the DNA matches it firmly. Clone size appears in some rows only: once, few, many, or a class for an expanded clone.

>TRBD1|TRBV7-6|NA|TRBJ2-3
CASSLGGTGNRYAYF
TGTGCCAGCAGCTTAGGTGGGACAGGGAACAGATACGCGTATTTT
>TRBD2|TRBV9|NA|TRBJ2-1
CASSPGGLAHYNEQFF
TGTGCCAGCAGCCCGGGGGGACTAGCGCACTACAATGAGCAGTTCTTC
>NA|TRBV20-1|NA|TRBJ1-4
CSARRDEKLFF
TGCAGTGCTAGGCGGGATGAAAAACTGTTTTTT
>TRBD1|TRBV6-5|NA|TRBJ2-7
CASRDRDRYYEQYF
TGTGCCAGCAGGGACCGGGACAGGTACTACGAGCAGTACTTC
>TRBD2|TRBV9|NA|TRBJ2-3
CASSFSGRTFSTDTQYF
TGTGCCAGCAGCTTCAGCGGGAGGACCTTTAGCACAGATACGCAGTATTTT
>NA|TRBV3-1|NA|TRBJ1-2
CASSQGGESGYTF
TGTGCCAGCAGCCAAGGAGGGGAAAGCGGCTACACCTTC
>NA|TRBV29-1|NA|TRBJ2-3
CSVSGPDTQYF
TGCAGCGTGAGTGGTCCAGATACGCAGTATTTT
>NA|TRBV6-5|NA|TRBJ2-3
CASSYAAGQHRYAYF
TGTGCCAGCAGTTACGCGGCAGGTCAGCACAGATACGCGTATTTT
>TRBD1|TRBV5-1|few|TRBJ2-7
CASSLEGAGYEQYF
TGCGCCAGCAGCTTAGAGGGGGCCGGCTACGAGCAGTACTTC
>NA|TRBV28|once|TRBJ2-7
CASSPLGQTEQYF
TGTGCCAGCAGTCCCCTCGGACAGACCGAGCAGTACTTC
>TRBD2|TRBV7-9|NA|TRBJ2-3
CASSQGGAALTDTQYF
TGTGCCAGCAGCCAGGGAGGGGCAGCCCTCACAGATACGCAGTATTTT
>NA|TRBV14|NA|TRBJ1-2
CASSQDIKGSATF
TGTGCCAGCAGCCAAGATATTAAGGGTTCGGCCACCTTC
>NA|TRBV29-1|NA|TRBJ2-1
CSVELRASSYNEQFF
TGCAGCGTTGAGTTGCGGGCGAGCTCCTACAATGAGCAGTTCTTC